Each of the 24 T cell receptor beta chains below was sequenced from the same sample in a study of blood T cells in healthy people across ages. A second roughly 6 to 11 cycle PCR used barcoded and J-beta primers. From the 5' RACE reads, TCRdb called clonotypes with MiXCR, one entry per CDR3 protein. This sample has 540,000 or so distinct CDR3 sequences, with roughly 48% found just once. Sequencing was performed on blood. The origin of the receptors is a man aged 80 or over in good health.

The chain uses TRBV20-1 and TRBJ1-2; TRBD1 agrees at 9 bases. The CDR3 covers 13 residues. The germline gives CDR1 DFQATT, CDR2 SNEGSKA (reference sequence). V shed 6 bases and J 7 bases; nucleotides not matched to a gene: 9. The CDR3: CSASPGTGFGYTF. The CDR3 bases are TGCAGTGCAAGTCCCGGGACAGGGTTTGGCTACACCTTC.

V usage is TRBV11-3 and J usage is TRBJ2-2; 8 positions match TRBD1. The CDR3 length is 15 residues. V was pared by 5 bases and J by 6 bases, with 8 bases of the junction left unmatched. The germline gives CDR1 SGHNT, CDR2 YENEEA. CDR3 amino acids: CASSPRTGPAGELFF. In DNA form, the CDR3 reads TGTGCCAGCAGCCCCCGGACAGGGCCGGCCGGGGAGCTGTTTTTT.

The chain carries TRBV7-9 and TRBJ2-3; 8 bases fit TRBD2. The CDR3 runs 16 residues. V trimming: 3 bases; J trimming: 1 base; junction bases outside the gene matches: 6. Germline V gene sequence: CDR1 SEHNR, CDR2 FQNEAQ (reference sequence). The CDR3 sequence: CASSFMAGGRTDTQYF. The CDR3 DNA sequence: TGTGCCAGCAGCTTTATGGCGGGGGGACGCACAGATACGCAGTATTTT.

The rearrangement links TRBV6-5 to TRBJ2-1, with D maybe TRBD1 (5 bases). Trimming removed 2 bases at V and 0 bases at J, with 20 bases between. This CDR3 comprises 19 residues. Looked up from germline, CDR1 is MNHEY and CDR2 is SVGAGI. CDR3 loop: CASSYSQGRGPASYNEQFF. Written as DNA, the CDR3 is TGTGCCAGCAGTTACAGCCAGGGAAGGGGTCCAGCCTCCTACAATGAGCAGTTCTTC.

This clonotype was counted once. The chain's CDR3 is CASSHAGLAVYNEQFF. As DNA, the CDR3 is TGTGCCAGCAGCCACGCGGGACTAGCGGTTTACAATGAGCAGTTCTTC. The V gene is TRBV7-6, the J gene TRBJ2-1, with 11 nucleotides matching TRBD2. Germline V gene data show CDR1 as SGHVS and CDR2 as FNYEAQ. J lost 4 bases, V lost 5 bases, and 7 bases had no gene match. This CDR3 is built from 16 residues.

The rearrangement joins TRBV7-3 to TRBJ2-7; TRBD1 agrees at 9 bases. The germline gives CDR1 SGHTA, CDR2 FQGTGA. This CDR3 region has 16 residues. V lost 6 bases and J lost 3; bases outside the gene matches: 12. In nucleotides, the CDR3 is TGTGCCAGCAGTTCCCTGGGGGGGACAGGGATCTACGAGCAGTACTTC. The encoded protein is CASSSLGGTGIYEQYF.

The chain combines TRBV30 with TRBJ2-5, with D perhaps TRBD2 (6 bases). V was trimmed by 2 bases and J by 7 bases, leaving 11 bases between them. The CDR3 length is 12 residues. Germline CDR1 is GTSNPN and CDR2 is SVGIG (reference sequence). CDR3 sequence (DNA): TGTGCCTGGAGTCTTAACGGGGGGACCCAGTACTTC. Amino acids: CAWSLNGGTQYF.

The chain employs TRBV20-1 and TRBJ2-1, with D perhaps assigned TRBD1 or TRBD2 (5 bases each). The germline V gene encodes CDR1 DFQATT and CDR2 SNEGSKA (reference sequence). The CDR3 extends over 13 amino acids. Trimming took 7 bases from V and 7 from J, leaving 17 bases between them. As DNA, the CDR3 is TGCAGTGTTCGGGGCCGGGCCGGAAATGAGCAGTTCTTC. It translates to CSVRGRAGNEQFF.

This clonotype was seen more than once but under ten times. The chain combines TRBV27 with TRBJ2-1, with D maybe TRBD2 (5 bases). V was trimmed by 5 bases and J by 0 bases, leaving 26 bases between them. The CDR3 covers 20 residues. Germline V gene lookup returns CDR1 MNHEY and CDR2 SMNVEV (reference sequence). CDR3 sequence reads: CASSPQFLAQVISSYNEQFF. Here the CDR3 DNA reads TGTGCCAGCAGTCCGCAGTTCCTAGCCCAAGTTATTAGCTCCTACAATGAGCAGTTCTTC.

The DNA of the CDR3 is TGCGCCAGCAGCTTGGGCCAATACACTGAAGCTTTCTTT. It is translated as CASSLGQYTEAFF. This chain connects TRBV5-1 to TRBJ1-1; D unresolved. Germline V gene sequence: CDR1 SGHRS, CDR2 YFSETQ. The CDR3 is 13 residues long. V lost 0 bases to trimming and J lost 3 bases, with 6 bases between them.

This clonotype was counted many times. V usage is TRBV7-2 and J usage is TRBJ2-3; perhaps TRBD2 as D (6 bases). V shed 1 base and J shed 3 bases, with 11 bases lying between them. Germline assignment: CDR1 SGHTA and CDR2 FQGNSA. The CDR3 extends over 15 amino acids. CDR3 in amino acids: CASSLVRGGTDTQYF. In DNA form, the CDR3 reads TGTGCCAGCAGCTTAGTCCGAGGAGGGACAGATACGCAGTATTTT.

The J gene is TRBJ2-5, the V gene TRBV7-2, with 11 bases matching TRBD2. V shed 7 bases, J shed 4 bases, and the junction held 11 bases outside the gene matches. Germline V gives CDR1 SGHTA, CDR2 FQGNSA. The CDR3 spans 16 residues. The CDR3 coding sequence is TGTGCCAGCAAGACTAGCGGGAAATCTTCCGGAGAGACCCAGTACTTC. Protein: CASKTSGKSSGETQYF. The variable domain in full, completed from reference TRBV7-2 and TRBJ2-5, reads GAGVSQSPSNKVTEKGKDVELRCDPISGHTALYWYRQSLGQGLEFLIYFQGNSAPDKSGLPSDRFSAERTGGSVSTLTIQRTQQEDSAVYLCASKTSGKSSGETQYFGPGTRLLVL.

The table lists this clonotype with a few counts. This chain joins TRBV7-2 and TRBJ2-7; D is ambiguous. Germline V lookup: CDR1 SGHTA, CDR2 FQGNSA. The CDR3 extends over 14 amino acids. Between the trimmed V and J ends, which lost 1 base and 2 bases, there was a span of 9 bases. CDR3 protein: CASSLGSSTYEQYF. The CDR3 coding sequence is TGTGCCAGCAGCTTAGGCTCCTCCACCTACGAGCAGTACTTC.

This clonotype was detected only a few times. The chain is built from TRBV7-9 and TRBJ2-1; D is possibly TRBD1 (6 bases). The V gene's germline CDR1 is SEHNR and CDR2 FQNEAQ (reference sequence). The ends were cut back, 5 bases at V and 7 bases at J, with 15 bases in the middle. This CDR3 has 14 amino acids. CDR3 residues: CASSPGQLRNEQFF. The CDR3 bases are TGTGCCAGCAGCCCGGGACAACTACGAAATGAGCAGTTCTTC.

The CDR3 reads CASSLGRARRQSEQFF. In DNA, the CDR3 is TGTGCCAGCAGCTTAGGCCGGGCCAGGAGGCAATCTGAGCAGTTCTTC. The rearrangement joins TRBV11-3 to TRBJ2-1; tentatively, D is TRBD2 (5 bases). Germline CDR1 is SGHNT and CDR2 is YENEEA. The CDR3 sequence is 16 residues long. V lost 1 base and J 9 bases, leaving 19 bases between the germline ends. Complete variable domain (other parts from reference TRBV11-3 and TRBJ2-1): EAGVVQSPRYKIIEKKQPVAFWCNPISGHNTLYWYLQNLGQGPELLIRYENEEAVDDSQLPKDRFSAERLKGVDSTLKIQPAELGDSAVYLCASSLGRARRQSEQFFGPGTRLTVL.

This clonotype has a single count. The chain employs TRBV7-9 and TRBJ2-6, with D perhaps TRBD2 (5 bases). V lost 3 bases, J lost 3 bases, and 9 bases lay in between. The CDR3 extends over 15 amino acids. CDR1 is SEHNR, CDR2 FQNEAQ, per germline (reference sequence). The DNA for the CDR3 is TGTGCCAGCAGCTTCGCAGGAGGTGGGGCCAACGTCCTGACTTTC. This encodes CASSFAGGGANVLTF.

In DNA, the CDR3 is TGTGCCAGCAGTTACCGAGACCCGCGGAGATCACCCCTCCACTTT. Translation gives CASSYRDPRRSPLHF. V and J are TRBV6-2 or TRBV6-3 and TRBJ1-6; no reliable D call. Germline-derived CDR1 and CDR2 are MNHEY and SVGEGT. CDR3 length: 15 residues. The V end lost 2 bases, the J end lost 10 bases, and 15 bases lay between the germline ends.

This clonotype was seen a handful of times. This sequence joins TRBV28 and TRBJ2-4, with D perhaps being TRBD1 or TRBD2 (5 bases each). V lost 4 bases and J lost 6, with 13 bases in between. CDR3 length: 14 amino acids. Per germline, CDR1 MDHEN and CDR2 SYDVKM. Written as DNA, the CDR3 is TGTGCCAGCAGTTCGACCGGGACGAGAAACATTCAGTACTTC. It codes for CASSSTGTRNIQYF.

The chain has TRBV10-2 and TRBJ2-3; 8 bases are shared with TRBD2. The germline V gene has CDR1 WSHSY and CDR2 SAAADI. The CDR3 covers 15 residues. V lost 2 bases and J lost 5; bases outside the gene matches: 6. The DNA for the CDR3 is TGCGCCAGCAGTGAGCCGAGCGGGGGCTTAGATACGCAGTATTTT. Encoded protein: CASSEPSGGLDTQYF.

The rearrangement uses TRBV3-1 and TRBJ2-5; the D gene is possibly TRBD1 (5 bases). The J call may be wrong; the DNA end is better matched by TRBJ2-7. CDR3 length: 15 amino acids. Germline V gives CDR1 LGHDT, CDR2 YNNKEL (reference sequence). The DNA of the CDR3 is TGTGCCAGCAGCCCCCCAACCCCAGGGCTCGGCGAGCAGTACTTC. Amino acid sequence: CASSPPTPGLGEQYF.

The sample holds a few counts of this clonotype. The CDR3: CASSYRIRNTEAFF. CDR3 coding DNA: TGTGCCAGCAGTTATCGTATTCGGAACACTGAAGCTTTCTTT. This chain joins TRBV6-6 and TRBJ1-1; D remains unclear. Germline V gene data show CDR1 as MNHNY and CDR2 as SVGAGI (reference sequence). The V end lost 3 bases, the J end lost 1 base, and 9 bases lay between the germline ends. The CDR3 spans 14 residues.

This rearrangement joins TRBV5-1 to TRBJ2-6, with 10 positions matching TRBD2. The CDR3 is 16 amino acids. The germline V gene has CDR1 SGHRS and CDR2 YFSETQ. With 2 bases clipped from V and 6 bases from J, the junction kept 5 bases outside the gene matches. The CDR3: CASSFSSGRTANVLTF. The CDR3 nucleotides are TGCGCCAGCAGCTTTTCTAGCGGGAGAACGGCCAACGTCCTGACTTTC. The full variable domain, rest sourced from reference TRBV5-1 and TRBJ2-6, is KAGVTQTPRYLIKTRGQQVTLSCSPISGHRSVSWYQQTPGQGLQFLFEYFSETQRNKGNFPGRFSGRQFSNSRSEMNVSTLELGDSALYLCASSFSSGRTANVLTFGAGSRLTVL.

This clonotype has a single count. As DNA, the CDR3 is TGCAGTGTGATTAAGCCGGGAGGGCGCCACAATGAGCAGTTCTTC. Protein product: CSVIKPGGRHNEQFF. The V call is TRBV20-1, the J call TRBJ2-1, with 8 bases fitting TRBD2. This CDR3 region has 15 residues. The germline CDR1 and CDR2 sequences are DFQATT and SNEGSKA (reference sequence). The ends lost 7 bases at V and 5 bases at J; junction bases unmatched: 13.

Comments on this clonotype: A read error is possible here, since a much larger clone lies one base away. V usage is TRBV13 and J usage is TRBJ2-1; 14 nucleotides agree with TRBD2. The DNA matches TRBJ2-7 better at its end, which makes the J call doubtful. Germline-derived CDR1 and CDR2 are PRHDT and FYEKMQ (reference sequence). The CDR3 is 15 residues long. The CDR3 protein is CASSSRTSGRYEQYF. CDR3 DNA sequence: TGTGCCAGCAGCTCCCGGACTAGCGGGAGGTACGAGCAGTACTTC.